The clone carrying this T cell receptor (beta chain) was observed many times. Arm-PCR of CDR3 regions and iRepertoire HTBI primers were used to build TCR beta libraries. TCRdb reprocessed the multiplex PCR reads via MiXCR and lists one record per CDR3 protein. This table holds around 460,000 distinct CDR3 sequences, 11% to 15% found once. The data stem from a study of regulatory T cells in long-lasting Graves disease. Noted time point: newly diagnosed GD, antithyroid drugs for less than 3 months. PBMC-derived RNA was used for the TCR library. Germline CDR1 and CDR2: SQVTM and ANQGSEA. Trimming left V 3 bases short and J 4 bases short, with 8 bases between. The CDR3 length is 12 residues. This sample was shared with a second study, whose subject was T cells in Graves' hyperthyroidism and ophthalmopathy. This second report adds: Together with thyroid ultrasound, orbital computed tomography, serum thyroxine and TRAb, clinical symptoms were used for diagnoses. First-round RT-PCR targeting the TCR CDR3 was performed with the HTBI primer set.

The chain employs TRBV29-1 and TRBJ2-3; a possible D gene is TRBD1 (6 bases). Here the sequenced sample was peripheral blood mononuclear cells (PBMCs), taken at new diagnosis, from a patient treated with antithyroid drugs. The TCR was taken from a woman aged 45-65 years with Graves disease. The DNA of the CDR3 is TGCAGCGTTGAGGACAGCCCAGATACGCAGTATTTT. Amino acids: CSVEDSPDTQYF.